The T cell receptor (beta chain) under discussion was sequenced for a study of blood T cell repertoires in COVID-19. Study-level background: Both acute and convalescent COVID-19 samples were obtained from the United States, Italy and Spain. The analysed material was cDNA or gDNA that came from T cells, B-cell-depleted T cells, or PBMCs.

CDR1 is MNHEY, CDR2 SMNVEV, per germline (reference sequence). This CDR3 region has 21 residues. V lost 3 bases to trimming and J lost 9 bases; unmatched junction nucleotides: 28. Original analysis: For nucleated cells, counts were estimated from reference gene primer amplification. Clones were read by immunoSEQ multiplex PCR, and TCRdb kept only the in-frame ones, dropping some. V and J calls and clone size are those listed in that table; D and trimming were worked out from the DNA. Of under 95,000 clones listed, about 83% are singletons. The V call is TRBV27, the J call TRBJ2-1, with 8 bases matching TRBD2. This receptor was identified in a man between 60 and 70 years old with acute or convalescent COVID-19. The sample taken for sequencing was peripheral blood. The CDR3 DNA reads as TGTGCCAGCAGTTTCGATCCAGGCGCTAGCGGGCCATTCCCTGCCGGATTTGAGCAGTTCTTC. It is translated as CASSFDPGASGPFPAGFEQFF.